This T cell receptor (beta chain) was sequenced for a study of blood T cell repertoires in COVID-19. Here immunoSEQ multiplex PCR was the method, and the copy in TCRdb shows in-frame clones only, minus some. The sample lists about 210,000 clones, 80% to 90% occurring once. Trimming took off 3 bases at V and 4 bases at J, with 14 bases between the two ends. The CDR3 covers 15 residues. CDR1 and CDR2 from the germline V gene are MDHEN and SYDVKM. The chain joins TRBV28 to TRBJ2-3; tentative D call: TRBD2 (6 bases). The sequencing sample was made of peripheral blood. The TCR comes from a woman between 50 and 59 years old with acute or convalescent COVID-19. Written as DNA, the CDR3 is TGTGCCAGCAGTTTTATGCCGGAGGGCGCAGATACGCAGTATTTT. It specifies CASSFMPEGADTQYF.